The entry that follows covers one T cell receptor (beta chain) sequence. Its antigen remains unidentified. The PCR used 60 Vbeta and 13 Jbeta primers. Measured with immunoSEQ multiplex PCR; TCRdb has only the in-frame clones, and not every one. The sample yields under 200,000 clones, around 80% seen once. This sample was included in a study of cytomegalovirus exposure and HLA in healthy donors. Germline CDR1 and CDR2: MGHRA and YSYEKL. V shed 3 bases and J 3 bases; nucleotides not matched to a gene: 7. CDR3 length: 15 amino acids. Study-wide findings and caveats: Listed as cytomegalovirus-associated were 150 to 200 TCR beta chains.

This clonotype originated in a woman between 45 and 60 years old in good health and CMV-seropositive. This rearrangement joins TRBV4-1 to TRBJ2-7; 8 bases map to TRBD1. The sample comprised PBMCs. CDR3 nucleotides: TGCGCCAGCAGCCATGGGACAGGAGCCCGCTACGAGCAGTACTTC. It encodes CASSHGTGARYEQYF.